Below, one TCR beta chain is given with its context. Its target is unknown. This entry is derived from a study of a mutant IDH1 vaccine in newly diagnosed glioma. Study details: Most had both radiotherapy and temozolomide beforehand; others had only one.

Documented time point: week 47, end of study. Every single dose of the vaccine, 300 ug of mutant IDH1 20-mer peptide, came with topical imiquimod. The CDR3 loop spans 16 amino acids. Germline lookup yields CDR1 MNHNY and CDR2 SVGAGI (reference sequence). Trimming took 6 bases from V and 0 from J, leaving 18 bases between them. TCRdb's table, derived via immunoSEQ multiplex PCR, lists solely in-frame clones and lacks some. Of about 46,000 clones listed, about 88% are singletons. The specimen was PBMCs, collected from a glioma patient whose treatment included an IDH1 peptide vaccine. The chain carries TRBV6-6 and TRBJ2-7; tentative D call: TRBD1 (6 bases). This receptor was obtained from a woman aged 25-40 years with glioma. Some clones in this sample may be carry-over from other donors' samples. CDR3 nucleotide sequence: TGTGCCAGCAGGCCGCCAGCGCAGGGGAGCTCCTACGAGCAGTACTTC. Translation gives CASRPPAQGSSYEQYF.